These 11 T cell receptor beta chains were sequenced from one sample in a study of spatial heterogeneity in lung cancer. Study-wide results and limits: Higher tumor mutation counts went along with higher counts of expanded intratumoral alpha and beta TCRs.

TCRdb analysed the 5' RACE reads with MiXCR anew, one entry per CDR3 protein. The sample includes about 13,000 distinct CDR3 sequences, 5.1% of them seen just once. Time point of the sample: sample taken at primary tumor resection. No antigen has been identified for these receptors. The starting material was lung tumor tissue, obtained at surgery. The source of these receptors is a male donor with early-stage non-small cell lung cancer.

This chain joins TRBV6-2 or TRBV6-3 and TRBJ1-1; the match to TRBD1 covers 7 bases. The CDR3 totals 14 residues. V was clipped by 6 bases and J by 0 bases; unmatched bases: 4. CDR1 and CDR2 from the germline V gene are MNHEY and SVGEGT. The CDR3 region is CASRRTGMNTEAFF. The CDR3 nucleotides are TGTGCCAGCAGACGGACAGGAATGAACACTGAAGCTTTCTTT.

Many counts were recorded for this clonotype. This chain joins TRBV4-3 and TRBJ1-5; D uncertain. Germline CDR1 reads LGHNA; CDR2 reads YSLEER. Trimming took off 3 bases at V and 6 bases at J, with 9 bases between the two ends. This CDR3 is built from 13 residues. CDR3 DNA: TGCGCCAGCAGCCATGAGGTTAGTCAGCCCCAGCATTTT. The encoded protein is CASSHEVSQPQHF.

There are many counts of this clonotype. The gene calls are TRBV11-1 and TRBJ1-2; no definite D call. Germline loops: CDR1 SGHAT, CDR2 FQDESV (reference sequence). Trimming took 5 bases from V and 2 from J, leaving 12 bases between them. This CDR3 region has 14 residues. This CDR3 reads CASSPHTGNYGYTF. CDR3 nucleotides: TGTGCCAGCAGCCCTCATACGGGGAACTATGGCTACACCTTC.

Sample share makes this clonotype medium-sized. The chain uses TRBV28 and TRBJ1-3; no clear D gene. V gave up 2 bases and J gave up 0 bases, with 11 bases separating them. Germline CDR1 MDHEN, CDR2 SYDVKM. This CDR3 has 16 amino acids. The CDR3 sequence is CASSLDRRYSGNTIYF. The CDR3 DNA reads TGTGCCAGCAGTTTAGATCGACGGTACTCTGGAAACACCATATATTTT. Using reference TRBV28 and TRBJ1-3 for the parts outside the CDR3, the full variable domain is DVKVTQSSRYLVKRTGEKVFLECVQDMDHENMFWYRQDPGLGLRLIYFSYDVKMKEKGDIPEGYSVSREKKERFSLILESASTNQTSMYLCASSLDRRYSGNTIYFGEGSWLTVV.

By share, this clonotype counts as medium-sized. The CDR3 region is CATRSSGTGELFF. DNA for the CDR3: TGTGCCACCCGGTCATCCGGCACCGGGGAGCTGTTTTTT. This chain uses TRBV6-2 or TRBV6-3 with TRBJ2-2; D is ambiguous. There are 13 residues in the CDR3. V lost 10 bases, J lost 4 bases, and 13 bases lay in between. The V gene's germline CDR1 is MNHEY and CDR2 SVGEGT.

This clonotype was seen repeatedly, ten times or more. This chain links TRBV7-8 with TRBJ2-2; no reliable D call. The CDR3 spans 14 residues. In germline, CDR1 is SGHVS, CDR2 FQNEAQ. Trimming shortened V by 1 base and J by 7 bases, and 10 bases separated the two germline ends. The CDR3 is CASSLEVVLGELFF. In DNA, the CDR3 is TGTGCCAGCAGCTTAGAGGTGGTTCTCGGGGAGCTGTTTTTT.

This clonotype was detected ten times or more. The rearrangement links TRBV4-1 to TRBJ1-5; the match to TRBD1 covers 12 bases. V was clipped by 3 bases and J by 3 bases; unmatched bases: 3. This CDR3 comprises 16 residues. Germline V CDR1 and CDR2: MGHRA, YSYEKL. CDR3 coding DNA: TGCGCCAGCAGCCAGGGACAGGGGGCTAACAATCAGCCCCAGCATTTT. Encoded protein: CASSQGQGANNQPQHF.

This clonotype was observed many times. The rearrangement uses TRBV5-1 and TRBJ2-7; either TRBD1 or TRBD2 may fit D (5 bases each). The CDR3 has 13 residues. Germline V gene lookup returns CDR1 SGHRS and CDR2 YFSETQ. Deletions cut 0 bases from V and 4 bases from J, with 8 bases between. The CDR3 here is CASSLGREYEQYF. For the CDR3, the DNA is TGCGCCAGCAGCTTGGGCAGGGAGTACGAGCAGTACTTC.

This clonotype was counted ten times or more. The rearrangement joins TRBV2 to TRBJ2-7; D is unresolved. Germline loops: CDR1 SNHLY, CDR2 FYNNEI. This CDR3 has 14 amino acids. V gave up 8 bases and J gave up 0 bases, with 14 bases separating them. This CDR3 is CASLGLITSYEQYF. CDR3 coding DNA: TGTGCCAGCTTAGGGCTGATAACCTCCTACGAGCAGTACTTC.

This clonotype was seen repeatedly, ten times or more. The DNA of the CDR3 is TGTGCCAGCAGTTTAGGGCAGTGGCTCATGGACTACACCTTC. This encodes CASSLGQWLMDYTF. V and J are TRBV12-3 or TRBV12-4 and TRBJ1-2; D is undetermined. Trimming stripped 1 base from V and 10 bases from J, with 16 bases between. CDR3 size: 14 residues.

This clonotype was recorded at least ten times. The rearrangement uses TRBV12-3 or TRBV12-4 and TRBJ2-5, with TRBD1 matching 11 bases. The CDR3 extends over 16 amino acids. V lost 5 bases, J lost 4 bases, and 9 bases stayed unmatched. The DNA of the CDR3 is TGTGCCAGCAGTCCCCTCCGGACAGGGGGCTTAGAGACCCAGTACTTC. Translating it yields CASSPLRTGGLETQYF.